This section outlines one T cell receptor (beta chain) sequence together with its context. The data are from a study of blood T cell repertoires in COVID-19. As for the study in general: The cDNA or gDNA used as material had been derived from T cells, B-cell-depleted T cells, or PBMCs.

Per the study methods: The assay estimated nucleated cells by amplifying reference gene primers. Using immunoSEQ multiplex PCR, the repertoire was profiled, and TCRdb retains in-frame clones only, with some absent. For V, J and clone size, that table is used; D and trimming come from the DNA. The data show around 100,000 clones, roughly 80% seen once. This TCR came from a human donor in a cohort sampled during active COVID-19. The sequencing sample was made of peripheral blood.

CDR3 coding DNA: TGTGCCAGCAGTTACGGATGGACAGGGCGAAACACTGAAGCTTTCTTT. It yields the protein CASSYGWTGRNTEAFF. The chain links TRBV6-5 to TRBJ1-1; 8 bases fit TRBD1. The CDR3 has 16 amino acids. Germline trimming cut 2 bases from V and 2 bases from J; bases unmatched to any gene: 7. Germline assignment: CDR1 MNHEY and CDR2 SVGAGI.